These 18 T cell receptor beta chains were all obtained from the same sample, sequenced in a study of long-term antiretroviral therapy in people with HIV. Survey-level immunoSEQ v3.0 assays were run. Sequencing was performed with immunoSEQ multiplex PCR; in TCRdb, only in-frame clones are kept and a portion is missing. In the table there are about 22,000 clones, 65% to 90% of which are singletons. The input for sequencing was unsorted PBMCs, taken 0.1 years before starting antiretroviral therapy. Receptors originate from a man between 18 and 35 years old with HIV.

The J gene is TRBJ2-7, the V gene TRBV6-5; TRBD2 agrees at 7 bases. V shed 0 bases, J shed 1 base, and the junction held 0 bases outside the gene matches. This CDR3 has 14 residues. The germline CDR1 and CDR2 sequences are MNHEY and SVGAGI. The DNA for the CDR3 is TGTGCCAGCAGTTACTCGCGGGGGTCCTACGAGCAGTACTTC. This gives the protein CASSYSRGSYEQYF.

The chain links TRBV7-2 to TRBJ2-3; no firm D call. The CDR3 consists of 12 residues. The germline V gene encodes CDR1 SGHTA and CDR2 FQGNSA. V lost 4 bases and J lost 7, with 9 bases in between. The chain's CDR3 is CASSSQAHTQYF. The CDR3 DNA reads as TGTGCCAGCAGCTCCCAGGCCCATACGCAGTATTTT.

This clone has only a few counts. The V call is TRBV9, the J call TRBJ1-3, with D uncertain. Germline CDR1 reads SGDLS; CDR2 reads YYNGEE. Trimming stripped 2 bases from V and 2 bases from J, with 2 bases between. The CDR3 extends over 12 amino acids. As DNA, the CDR3 is TGTGCCAGCAGCGTTACTGGAAACACCATATATTTT. It is translated as CASSVTGNTIYF.

V gene TRBV28 combines with J gene TRBJ2-1, with D perhaps assigned TRBD1 or TRBD2 (7 bases each). V was pared by 1 base and J by 4 bases, with 11 bases between. From germline, CDR1 is MDHEN and CDR2 SYDVKM. CDR3 length: 15 amino acids. DNA of the CDR3: TGTGCCAGCAGTTTATACAGGGGAGGGTACAATGAGCAGTTCTTC. This translates into CASSLYRGGYNEQFF.

The rearrangement links TRBV27 to TRBJ2-1, with D unresolved. In germline, CDR1 is MNHEY, CDR2 SMNVEV (reference sequence). This CDR3 is built from 14 residues. The V gene lost 5 bases and the J gene lost 4 bases, with 12 bases spanning the gap. The CDR3 is CASSLRVGYNEQFF. DNA of the CDR3: TGTGCCAGCAGTCTTAGGGTAGGGTACAATGAGCAGTTCTTC.

The V call is TRBV10-3, the J call TRBJ2-3; D remains ambiguous. Trimming removed 3 bases from V and 1 base from J, with 5 bases in between. This CDR3 has 13 amino acids. Germline CDR1 is ENHRY and CDR2 is SYGVKD. In DNA form, the CDR3 reads TGTGCCATCAGTGATAAAGGCACAGATACGCAGTATTTT. Its translation is CAISDKGTDTQYF.

J is TRBJ1-5 and V is TRBV7-8; D is uncertain. V was pared by 4 bases and J by 0 bases, with 10 bases between. Germline values: CDR1 SGHVS, CDR2 FQNEAQ. The CDR3 is made up of 15 amino acids. The CDR3 DNA sequence: TGTGCCAGCAGCTATGACGATTATAGCAATCAGCCCCAGCATTTT. Its translation is CASSYDDYSNQPQHF.

The chain has TRBV6-5 and TRBJ2-7; the D call may be TRBD1 or TRBD2 (5 bases each). Germline CDR1 reads MNHEY; CDR2 reads SVGAGI. This CDR3 has 15 residues. Trimming cost V 2 bases and J 4 bases, with 15 bases left between them. DNA of the CDR3: TGTGCCAGCAGTTACGGTGAAGGGGAGAGTTACGAGCAGTACTTC. Translating gives CASSYGEGESYEQYF.

The genes are TRBV7-2 and TRBJ1-1, with D uncertain. This CDR3 comprises 12 residues. In germline, CDR1 is SGHTA, CDR2 FQGNSA. The V end was cut by 5 bases, the J end by 2 bases, with 6 bases between. DNA of the CDR3: TGTGCCAGCAGCCTATATAACACTGAAGCTTTCTTT. Translation gives CASSLYNTEAFF.

This rearrangement joins TRBV29-1 to TRBJ1-1; 7 bases line up with TRBD1. Per germline, CDR1 SQVTM and CDR2 ANQGSEA. J was trimmed by 1 base and V by 6 bases; bases with no gene match: 5. The CDR3 loop spans 13 amino acids. As DNA, the CDR3 is TGCAGCGTAGTTACAGGGGCGAACACTGAAGCTTTCTTT. Residues: CSVVTGANTEAFF.

The chain combines TRBV14 with TRBJ1-2; no firm D call. The V end lost 9 bases, the J end lost 4 bases, and 15 bases lay between the germline ends. The V gene's germline CDR1 is SGHDN and CDR2 FVKESK. The CDR3 is made up of 13 amino acids. The CDR3 DNA is TGTGCCAGATTGACAAATTCAAGCTATGGCTACACCTTC. Translation gives CARLTNSSYGYTF.

The J gene is TRBJ1-2, the V gene TRBV5-4, with D maybe TRBD1 (6 bases). This CDR3 contains 15 residues. Germline lookup yields CDR1 SGHNT and CDR2 YYREEE (reference sequence). V lost 4 bases to trimming and J lost 8 bases, with 21 bases between them. In DNA form, the CDR3 reads TGTGCCAGCAGCCCTAGAACAGGGATGTCTCCCGGCTACACCTTC. This gives the protein CASSPRTGMSPGYTF.

The chain links TRBV6-4 to TRBJ2-3, with 12 bases fitting TRBD2. V was clipped by 3 bases and J by 3 bases; unmatched bases: 1. The CDR3 contains 15 residues. Germline assignment: CDR1 MRHNA and CDR2 SNTAGT. CDR3 nucleotides: TGTGCCAGCAGTGAGGGGACTAGCGGGACAGATACGCAGTATTTT. This encodes CASSEGTSGTDTQYF.

This chain joins TRBV15 and TRBJ1-2; 12 bases line up with TRBD1. Germline V gives CDR1 LNHNV, CDR2 YYDKDF (reference sequence). After removal of 6 bases from V and 2 bases from J, the junction contained 10 bases not matched to a gene. The CDR3 length is 17 residues. The CDR3 is CATRDQKGQGANYGYTF. The CDR3 coding sequence is TGTGCCACCAGGGACCAAAAGGGACAGGGGGCGAACTATGGCTACACCTTC.

This CDR3 reads CASSPGWLAGRHEIYEQYF. The CDR3 nucleotides are TGCGCCAGCAGCCCCGGTTGGCTAGCGGGACGACACGAAATCTACGAGCAGTACTTC. The gene calls are TRBV4-1 and TRBJ2-7, with 9 bases lining up with TRBD2. Germline CDR1 MGHRA, CDR2 YSYEKL. The CDR3 has 19 amino acids. The V gene end was trimmed by 4 bases and the J gene end by 3 bases; junction bases not matched to a gene: 19.

The chain links TRBV10-3 to TRBJ2-1, with a tentative D call TRBD1 (5 bases). CDR1 and CDR2 from the germline V gene are ENHRY and SYGVKD. Trimming stripped 6 bases from V and 7 bases from J, with 16 bases between. CDR3 length equals 14 residues. As DNA, the CDR3 is TGTGCCATCAGCAGGGAAAGCCCACCGAATGAGCAGTTCTTC. As protein: CAISRESPPNEQFF.

The gene calls are TRBV27 and TRBJ2-3; TRBD2 matches at 10 bases. This CDR3 has 16 amino acids. V lost 4 bases to trimming and J lost 6 bases; unmatched junction nucleotides: 10. CDR1 and CDR2 from the germline V gene are MNHEY and SMNVEV (reference sequence). This CDR3 reads CASSSGTSVEADTQYF. The CDR3 DNA follows: TGTGCCAGCAGTTCCGGGACTAGCGTAGAGGCCGATACGCAGTATTTT.

The CDR3 protein is CASSISRRNTEAFF. The DNA for the CDR3 is TGTGCCAGTAGTATCTCCCGGAGGAACACTGAAGCTTTCTTT. The V call is TRBV19, the J call TRBJ1-1; D remains ambiguous. The germline CDR1 and CDR2 sequences are LNHDA and SQIVND (reference sequence). The V and J ends lost 3 bases and 1 base respectively, with 9 bases between them. The CDR3 loop spans 14 amino acids.